This TCR beta chain derives from a study of cytomegalovirus exposure and HLA in healthy donors (dated 2017 in TCRdb). Broadly, across the study: In an earlier analysis of fewer than 750 of the donors, 276 Gb of sequence data and approximately 120 million unique TCR beta sequences from 150 million to 200 million T cells were reported. A later analysis re-examined previously published TCR beta repertoires from roughly 720 donors and added high-resolution HLA genotyping to investigate patterns of TCR occurrence. The genetic ancestry cluster associated with self-reported Caucasian donors included about four fifths of the roughly 410 genotyped donors. Typing coverage differed by locus: A, B, C, DRB1 and DQB1 were typed in roughly 629-640 donors, DQA1 in approximately 520, DPA1 in some 600, and DPB1 in just under 480. A few DR-DQ haplotypes were treated as single units for association and clustering because of strong linkage in the cohort. The aim of the study was to test whether cataloging public T cell receptors could identify signatures of past pathogen exposure. Rather than using new phenotypic data, the later analysis identified candidate immune exposures from TCR beta sequences and from how often those sequences occurred across donors. Donor age, sex, ethnicity and CMV serostatus were collected together with the repertoire data. Along with the approximately 700-subject first cohort, a separate validation cohort of some 130 different subjects was used. To decide whether each TCR beta V gene segment behaved as functional or pseudogenic, an earlier analysis of some 600 of the donors relied on high-throughput TCR beta sequencing. A later genetic analysis took genome-wide SNP genotypes for about 65% of the 666 donors and used that subset as a discovery cohort. Every discovery cohort repertoire had been produced on one sequencing platform. An early release covering 550 to 650 HLA-typed donors comprised approximately 290 gigabases of sequencing data and tens of millions of unique TCR sequences. The study used immunosequencing to profile the T cell repertoires of hundreds of subjects and linked those repertoires to cytomegalovirus serostatus. HLA typing included class I and class II loci at four-digit resolution. Across 398 genotyped donors of the cohort, an average of roughly 230,000 unique TCR beta nucleotide sequences per donor were sequenced, and roughly 20% of those sequences were non-productive. To predict cytomegalovirus infection status, the study brought together high-throughput TCR immunosequencing, statistical association of individual TCRs with disease status, and machine learning.

In total, 630 or so healthy bone marrow donors made up the cohort. At the time of sampling, every cohort member was nominally healthy, though immune exposures that went unrecorded were likely present. Of the 666 cohort members, roughly 300 had positive CMV serostatus and 350 to 450 had negative CMV serostatus, and CMV serostatus was not recorded for the donor. Every donor gave a peripheral blood sample, and the peripheral blood mononuclear cells from that sample were used for TCR beta sequencing. The Qiagen DNeasy Blood Extraction Kit was used to extract genomic DNA from the blood cell samples. The protocol used for the library was the immunoSEQ multiplex PCR assay. For the multiplex PCR, a mixture combining 60 forward primers for TCR Vbeta segments and 13 reverse primers for TCR Jbeta segments was used. The CDR3 region of rearranged TCR beta genes was amplified from genomic DNA with a multiplex PCR assay. On the Illumina HiSeq System, the amplified TCR beta libraries were sequenced as 87-base-pair reads. The study's own analysis went as follows. A later analysis tallied tens of millions of unique TCR beta chains across the 650 to 750 repertoires, and around 10 million of those chains were shared by two or more donors. Raw reads were error-corrected and collapsed into unique sequences with a nearest-neighbor algorithm that merged closely related sequences to remove PCR and sequencing errors. To assign V, D and J gene segments, CDR3 sequences were aligned to IMGT reference sequences. For a sequence to be retained, at least a six-nucleotide match to both a V gene segment and a J gene segment was required. Rearrangements were classified as productive when the CDR3 lacked stop codons and remained in frame with V and J, and all other rearrangements were classified as non-productive. CDR3 was defined by IMGT convention, running from the second conserved V-encoded cysteine to the conserved J-encoded phenylalanine. In an earlier analysis of roughly 610 of the donors, sequences lacking an unambiguous match to a single V gene segment were excluded. An earlier analysis of a few hundred of the donors called V segments functional above 56.7% productive rearrangements and segregating when the between-donor standard deviation exceeded 5%. A statistical classification framework was developed to diagnose cytomegalovirus status using the catalog of TCR beta chain sequences. In a later analysis, TCR nucleotide sequences were compared against IMGT/GENE-DB human TR gene sequences so that V and J genes could be assigned. In a later analysis, CDR3 sequences and most-parsimonious VDJ recombination scenarios were assigned using the TCRdist pipeline. In a later analysis, each TCR beta chain was defined by its CDR3 amino acid sequence together with its V-gene family, and reads without a unique V-gene family were excluded. In a later analysis, 450 to 600 highly shared, low-generation-probability nucleotide sequences were removed to address suspected cross-contamination and a sequencing artifact. For each public chain, a later analysis derived a clonal expansion index from normalized ranks of inferred template counts within each repertoire. Generation probabilities in a later analysis came from a VDJ recombination model fitted to out-of-frame rearrangements, and those results were checked against IGoR. A later analysis scored TCR-TCR, TCR-HLA and TCR-CMV co-occurrence with hypergeometric tests, applying a repertoire-size bias correction to TCR pairs. In a later analysis, false discovery rates were estimated by permuting HLA or CMV assignments 20 times. In a later analysis, co-occurring TCRs were grouped using DBSCAN, and TCRdist sequence similarity was added for clustering within HLA-allele-positive subsets. Co-occurrence clustering excluded repertoires with fewer than 30,000 or more than 120,000 public chains, plus five with anomalous nucleotide sharing. TCRdb stores this immuneACCESS table with in-frame sequences only. Part of the clones is absent; in the studies checked, under half of the shortfall reflects unresolved V genes, and no reason is known for the rest. The V and J calls and clone size were taken over from that table, and D and trimming were inferred from the DNA. The sample yields 72,000 or so clones; 74% were counted once. The biggest ten clones account for approximately 10% of the sample.

A note on this clone: Its antigen remains unidentified. No qualities accompany the bases; no much larger clone lies one base away.

The study at large found these results: According to a later genetic analysis, donors in an Asian-associated ancestry cluster had fewer N-insertions in productive TCRs than the approximately 700-donor mean. In a later analysis, several top co-occurrence clusters were reported to appear linked to parvovirus B19, influenza, CMV and Epstein-Barr virus. The classifier was reported to diagnose cytomegalovirus status with high specificity and sensitivity in both the original cohort and the validation cohort. Some IMGT-functional V segments, including TRBV6-2 and TRBV6-3, could not be distinguished by the 87-base-pair reads and were therefore excluded. A cluster of highly shared sequence variants was judged likely to be a technical artifact of the sequencing pipeline. Sequencing depth was assumed to be roughly uniform across donors in the presence/absence analyses, though that assumption may not hold. Only TCR beta chains were sequenced in this cohort, and the absence of alpha or paired-chain data limited detectable features. In a later analysis, the rate of TCR association differed among HLA loci, with DRB1 alleles having the most associated TCRs and HLA-C alleles having the fewest. Over 15 rarely observed V segments, including chromosome 9 orphons, were excluded from the earlier analysis of about 610 of the donors because counts were too low. Most TCR sequences were observed very rarely across donors, whereas some public TCRs were present in many individuals. When HLA alleles, especially DR and DQ, strongly co-occurred, attributing TCR associations to individual alleles was difficult. The authors suggested that the approach could potentially be extended to other disease states and immunological phenotypes. A total of around 150 TCR beta chains were listed by the study as associated with cytomegalovirus. In an earlier analysis of some 550 of the donors, most TCR beta V segments were observed in productive rearrangements about 87% or about 30% of the time, broadly matching IMGT annotations. The only immune exposure information available for the cohort was CMV serostatus. A further reported finding was that TCR beta sequences accurately predicted the HLA-A and HLA-B alleles for most subjects in the first cohort. At a false discovery rate of 0.05, a later analysis linked 15,000 to 20,000 TCR beta sequences to specific HLA alleles. Linkage disequilibrium might explain the correlated functional status among segregating V segments, but an unknown experimental factor could not be ruled out. In vitro tests confirmed that a few of the cytomegalovirus-associated TCR beta chains recognize cytomegalovirus antigens. Because HLA typing was unavailable for some donors at each locus, only the typed subset was used in association tests. An association between a missense DCLRE1C variant and V-gene and J-gene trimming of TCR beta chains was found in a later genetic analysis and replicated in an independent cohort. In a later analysis, HLA-associated TCR beta chains were found to be more clonally expanded and to have lower generation probabilities than equally common non-associated chains. In a later analysis, most CMV-associated TCR beta chains were found to appear HLA-restricted, with HLA associations seemingly driven largely by CMV exposure.

Via the germline V gene, CDR1 is SGDLS and CDR2 YYNGEE. The CDR3 runs 18 amino acids, cysteine and phenylalanine included. This entry keeps only the CDR3 DNA: 54 bases, framed from base 1. A distance of 25 bases separates the germline ends of V and J, which lose 2 bases and 5 bases respectively. The sample was PBMCs. The chain uses TRBV9 and TRBJ2-5; TRBD1 might be the D gene, on 8 matching bases. This receptor was obtained from a human donor in good health. The nucleotide sequence is given as TGTGCCAGCAGCGTCTGGGGGGGAGACAGGGGTGATTGGGAGACCCAGTACTTC. It encodes CASSVWGGDRGDWETQYF.